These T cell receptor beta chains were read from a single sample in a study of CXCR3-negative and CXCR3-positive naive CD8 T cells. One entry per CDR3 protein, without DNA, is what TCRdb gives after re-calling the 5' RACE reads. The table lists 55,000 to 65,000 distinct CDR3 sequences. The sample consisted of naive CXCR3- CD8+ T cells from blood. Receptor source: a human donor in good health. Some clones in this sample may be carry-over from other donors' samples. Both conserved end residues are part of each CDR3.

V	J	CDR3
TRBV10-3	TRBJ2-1	CAISGVGDLNEQFF
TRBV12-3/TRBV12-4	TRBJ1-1	CASSFGNAEAFF
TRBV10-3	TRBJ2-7	CAIQPARDGFYEQYF
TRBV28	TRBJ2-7	CASSFARGSEQYF
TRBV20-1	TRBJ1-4	CSAGEQLYPNEKLFF
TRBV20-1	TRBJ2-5	CSALLGLQETQYF
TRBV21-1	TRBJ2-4	CASSKEQLAKNIQYF
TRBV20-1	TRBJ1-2	CSALDRGGDGYTF
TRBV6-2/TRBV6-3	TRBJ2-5	CASTLNQETQYF
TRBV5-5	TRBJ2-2	CASSLTGSWTGELFF
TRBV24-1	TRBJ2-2	CATSHGLGETGELFF
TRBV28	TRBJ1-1	CASSPAWGLNTEAFF
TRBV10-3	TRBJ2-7	CAAQGSTYEQYF
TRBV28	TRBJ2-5	CASSFTRPWGPGTQYF
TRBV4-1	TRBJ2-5	CASSQDGEETQYF
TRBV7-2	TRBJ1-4	CASSPLTGRSEKLFF
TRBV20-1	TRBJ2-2	CSARSPGSGELFF